Listed below are T cell receptor beta chains from one sample, sequenced in a study of blood T cell repertoires in COVID-19. Data came from immunoSEQ multiplex PCR; TCRdb stores just in-frame clones and leaves some out. The repertoire consists of 150,000 or so clones, with 70% to 90% occurring once and the leading ten covering less than 4.5%. Sequencing was done on a sample of PBMCs or T cells enriched from blood (not recorded which). The receptors stem from a man in his fifties or sixties who had recovered from COVID-19. Each CDR3 is given with its conserved first and last residue.

>TRBJ1-3|TRBV29-1
CSVDLDQGNTIYF
>TRBJ1-5|TRBV12-3/TRBV12-4
CASRGTQYQPQHF
>TRBJ1-5|TRBV6-2/TRBV6-3
CASSPGARGPQHF
>TRBJ2-6|TRBV27
CASRAGVWGANVLTF
>TRBJ1-4|TRBV18
CASSIQGAEKLFF
>TRBJ1-5|TRBV5-4
CASSSGQGDQPQHF
>TRBJ2-1|TRBV5-6
CASSPVPTSGGVSEQFF
>TRBJ2-3|TRBV9
CASSVDSSGGTDTQYF
>TRBJ1-4|TRBV20-1
CSAPNGEKLFF
>TRBJ1-2|TRBV19
CASSAFTSRPEGYTF